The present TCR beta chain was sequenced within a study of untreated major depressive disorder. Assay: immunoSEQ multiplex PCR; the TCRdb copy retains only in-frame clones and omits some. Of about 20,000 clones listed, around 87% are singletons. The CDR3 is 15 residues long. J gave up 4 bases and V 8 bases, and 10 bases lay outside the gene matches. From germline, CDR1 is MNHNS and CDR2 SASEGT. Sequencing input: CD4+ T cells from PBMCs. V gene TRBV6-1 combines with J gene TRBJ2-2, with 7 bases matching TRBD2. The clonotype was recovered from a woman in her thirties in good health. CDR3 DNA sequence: TGTGCCAGCGCTGAAGGTTCTAGCGGCACCGGGGAGCTGTTTTTT. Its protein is CASAEGSSGTGELFF.